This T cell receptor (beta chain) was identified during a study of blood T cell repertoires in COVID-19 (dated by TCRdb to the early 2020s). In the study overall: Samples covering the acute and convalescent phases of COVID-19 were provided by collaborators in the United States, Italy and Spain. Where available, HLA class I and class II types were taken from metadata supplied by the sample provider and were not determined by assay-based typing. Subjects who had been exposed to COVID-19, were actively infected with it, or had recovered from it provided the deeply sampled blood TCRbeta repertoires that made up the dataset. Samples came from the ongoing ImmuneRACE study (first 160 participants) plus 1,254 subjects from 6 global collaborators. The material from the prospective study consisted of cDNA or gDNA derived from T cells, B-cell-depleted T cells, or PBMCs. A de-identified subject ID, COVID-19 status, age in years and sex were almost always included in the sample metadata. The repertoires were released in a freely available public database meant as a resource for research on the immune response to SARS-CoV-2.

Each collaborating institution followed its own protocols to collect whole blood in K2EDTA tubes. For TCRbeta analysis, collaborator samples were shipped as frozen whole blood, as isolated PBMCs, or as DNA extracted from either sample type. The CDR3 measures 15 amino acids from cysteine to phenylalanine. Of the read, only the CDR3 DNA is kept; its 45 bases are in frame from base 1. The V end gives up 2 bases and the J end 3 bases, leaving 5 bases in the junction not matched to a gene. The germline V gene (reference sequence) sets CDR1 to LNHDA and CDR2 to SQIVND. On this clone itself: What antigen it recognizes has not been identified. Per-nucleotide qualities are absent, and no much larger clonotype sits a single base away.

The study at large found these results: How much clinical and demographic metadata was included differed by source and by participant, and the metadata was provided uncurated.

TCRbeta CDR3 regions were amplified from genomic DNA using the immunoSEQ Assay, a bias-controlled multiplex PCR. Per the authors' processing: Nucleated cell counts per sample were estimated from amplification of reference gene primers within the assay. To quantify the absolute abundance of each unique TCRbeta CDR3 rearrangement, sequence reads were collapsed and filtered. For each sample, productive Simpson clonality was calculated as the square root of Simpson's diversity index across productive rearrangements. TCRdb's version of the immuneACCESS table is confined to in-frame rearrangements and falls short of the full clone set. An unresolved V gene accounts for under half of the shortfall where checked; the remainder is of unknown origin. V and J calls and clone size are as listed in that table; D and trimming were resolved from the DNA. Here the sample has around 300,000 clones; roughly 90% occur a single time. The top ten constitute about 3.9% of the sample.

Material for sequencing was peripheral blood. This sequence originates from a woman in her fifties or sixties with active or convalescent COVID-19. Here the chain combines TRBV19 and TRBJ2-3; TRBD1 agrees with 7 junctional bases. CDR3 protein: CASSIRAGGTDTQYF. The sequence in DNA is TGTGCCAGTAGTATAAGGGCAGGGGGAACAGATACGCAGTATTTT.